This is a list of T cell receptor beta chains from one sample in a study of blood T cell repertoires in COVID-19. The assay was immunoSEQ multiplex PCR, and TCRdb's table has in-frame clones only and misses some. Here the sample spans approximately 400,000 clones, 70% to 90% being singletons. Sequenced material: PBMCs or T cells enriched from blood (not recorded which). These receptor sequences come from a man aged 30 to 39 who had recovered from COVID-19. Both conserved end residues are part of each CDR3. Fields, in order: clone size, D gene, J gene, V gene, CDR3 DNA, CDR3 protein. A D gene is named only where the DNA matches it firmly. Clone sizes are given selectively: once, few, many, or a class where the clone is expanded.

clone size: NA; D gene: TRBD2; J gene: TRBJ2-1; V gene: TRBV6-5; CDR3 DNA: TGTGCCAGCAGTTCCGGGACTAGCGGGGTGGGTGAGCAGTTCTTC; CDR3 protein: CASSSGTSGVGEQFF
clone size: NA; D gene: NA; J gene: TRBJ2-1; V gene: TRBV7-9; CDR3 DNA: TGTGCCAGCAGCCAGGTTCTTGATGAGCAGTTCTTC; CDR3 protein: CASSQVLDEQFF
clone size: once; D gene: TRBD1; J gene: TRBJ2-2; V gene: TRBV10-3; CDR3 DNA: TGTGCCATCAGTGAGTCGGGGACGACAGGGTTCCCGGGGGAGCTGTTTTTT; CDR3 protein: CAISESGTTGFPGELFF
clone size: NA; D gene: TRBD1; J gene: TRBJ2-7; V gene: TRBV4-3; CDR3 DNA: TGCGCCAGCAGCCCATACAGGGGACACTACGAGCAGTACTTC; CDR3 protein: CASSPYRGHYEQYF
clone size: NA; D gene: TRBD1; J gene: TRBJ1-2; V gene: TRBV7-2; CDR3 DNA: TGTGCCAGCAGCCCAGGACAGGGTCAATATGGCTACACCTTC; CDR3 protein: CASSPGQGQYGYTF
clone size: NA; D gene: TRBD1; J gene: TRBJ2-7; V gene: TRBV6-2/TRBV6-3; CDR3 DNA: TGTGCCAGCAGTTACTCCCCCCAACAGGGGAGAGATGAGCAGTACTTC; CDR3 protein: CASSYSPQQGRDEQYF
clone size: NA; D gene: NA; J gene: TRBJ1-5; V gene: TRBV9; CDR3 DNA: TGTGCCAGCAGCGTCCGGGGTCCCGGAGTAAATCAGCCCCAGCATTTT; CDR3 protein: CASSVRGPGVNQPQHF
clone size: few; D gene: NA; J gene: TRBJ1-1; V gene: TRBV7-9; CDR3 DNA: TGTGCCAGCAGCCCAGGGACTGCAGCTTTCTTT; CDR3 protein: CASSPGTAAFF
clone size: once; D gene: TRBD1; J gene: TRBJ1-4; V gene: TRBV11-2; CDR3 DNA: TGTGCCAGCAGCTCTCCGACAGGGGGTGAAAAACTGTTTTTT; CDR3 protein: CASSSPTGGEKLFF
clone size: NA; D gene: TRBD1; J gene: TRBJ2-3; V gene: TRBV2; CDR3 DNA: TGTGCCAGCCTATACCTAGACAGGGCCGATACGCAGTATTTT; CDR3 protein: CASLYLDRADTQYF
clone size: NA; D gene: TRBD1; J gene: TRBJ1-4; V gene: TRBV12-3/TRBV12-4; CDR3 DNA: TGTGCCAGCAGTGGGGCAGGGGGAAAACTGTTTTTT; CDR3 protein: CASSGAGGKLFF
clone size: NA; D gene: NA; J gene: TRBJ1-2; V gene: TRBV21-1; CDR3 DNA: TGTGCCAGCAGGGGACAGGGGCCGCCCTACACCTTC; CDR3 protein: CASRGQGPPYTF
clone size: NA; D gene: NA; J gene: TRBJ2-7; V gene: TRBV7-9; CDR3 DNA: TGTGCCAGCAGCCACTCCTACGAGCAGTACTTC; CDR3 protein: CASSHSYEQYF
clone size: NA; D gene: TRBD1; J gene: TRBJ1-1; V gene: TRBV27; CDR3 DNA: TGTGCCAGCGGATCGACAGGGAGCACTGAAGCTTTCTTT; CDR3 protein: CASGSTGSTEAFF
clone size: NA; D gene: NA; J gene: TRBJ2-1; V gene: TRBV7-9; CDR3 DNA: TGTGCCAGCAGCTCGCCGCGGGACAATGAGCAGTTCTTC; CDR3 protein: CASSSPRDNEQFF
clone size: NA; D gene: NA; J gene: TRBJ2-7; V gene: TRBV3-1/TRBV3-2; CDR3 DNA: TGTGCCAGCAGCCAGCTTAGCTGGGAGCAGTACTTC; CDR3 protein: CASSQLSWEQYF
clone size: NA; D gene: TRBD1; J gene: TRBJ1-2; V gene: TRBV11-2; CDR3 DNA: TGTGCCAGCAGCTCCAACGTACTCGGGACAGGGGCCTCTAACTATGGCTACACCTTC; CDR3 protein: CASSSNVLGTGASNYGYTF
clone size: NA; D gene: TRBD2; J gene: TRBJ2-1; V gene: TRBV9; CDR3 DNA: TGTGCCAGCAGCGTGTGGACTAGCGGGGGGGCGAATGAGCAGTTCTTC; CDR3 protein: CASSVWTSGGANEQFF
clone size: NA; D gene: NA; J gene: TRBJ1-2; V gene: TRBV20-1; CDR3 DNA: TGCAGTGCTAGCCCTATCTATGGCTACACCTTC; CDR3 protein: CSASPIYGYTF
clone size: NA; D gene: TRBD1; J gene: TRBJ1-2; V gene: TRBV19; CDR3 DNA: TGTGCCAGTAATCTCCCGGGACAGGGTGGCTATGGCTACACCTTC; CDR3 protein: CASNLPGQGGYGYTF
clone size: once; D gene: NA; J gene: TRBJ1-4; V gene: TRBV24-1; CDR3 DNA: TGTGCCACCAGTGAGCGAACAGGGTTTTCGATAGTCCCGTTT; CDR3 protein: CATSERTGFSIVPF
clone size: NA; D gene: NA; J gene: TRBJ1-1; V gene: TRBV3-1/TRBV3-2; CDR3 DNA: TGTGCCAGCAGCCAAGACACACGGAACACTGAAGCTTTCTTT; CDR3 protein: CASSQDTRNTEAFF
clone size: once; D gene: NA; J gene: TRBJ1-5; V gene: TRBV6-2/TRBV6-3; CDR3 DNA: TGTGCCAGCAGTTCTGCAAGCCGAAATCAGCCCCAGCATTTT; CDR3 protein: CASSSASRNQPQHF
clone size: NA; D gene: NA; J gene: TRBJ1-1; V gene: TRBV30; CDR3 DNA: TGTGCCTGGAGGCGGCAGGGAGGAACTGAAGCTTTCTTT; CDR3 protein: CAWRRQGGTEAFF
clone size: NA; D gene: TRBD1; J gene: TRBJ1-2; V gene: TRBV29-1; CDR3 DNA: TGCAGCGTTGAAGGCGGGACAGGGACCGACTATGGCTACACCTTC; CDR3 protein: CSVEGGTGTDYGYTF
clone size: NA; D gene: TRBD1; J gene: TRBJ2-3; V gene: TRBV7-8; CDR3 DNA: TGTGCCAGCAGCTTCCCTCGACAGGGGGTAACAGATACGCAGTATTTT; CDR3 protein: CASSFPRQGVTDTQYF
clone size: NA; D gene: NA; J gene: TRBJ2-3; V gene: TRBV27; CDR3 DNA: TGTGCCAGCCGCTATGTCGCGGCAGATACGCAGTATTTT; CDR3 protein: CASRYVAADTQYF
clone size: NA; D gene: TRBD2; J gene: TRBJ2-5; V gene: TRBV4-1; CDR3 DNA: TGCGCCAGCAGCCAAGACGGCCGTGGACTAGCGGGGGGAGGAGAGACCCAGTACTTC; CDR3 protein: CASSQDGRGLAGGGETQYF
clone size: NA; D gene: TRBD1; J gene: TRBJ1-5; V gene: TRBV5-6; CDR3 DNA: TGTGCCAGCACAGACAGGGCCTTGAATCAGCCCCAGCATTTT; CDR3 protein: CASTDRALNQPQHF
clone size: NA; D gene: NA; J gene: TRBJ1-6; V gene: TRBV30; CDR3 DNA: TGTGCCTGGAGCAACCCCAGCGAGAGCTCCTATAATTCACCCCTCCACTTT; CDR3 protein: CAWSNPSESSYNSPLHF
clone size: NA; D gene: NA; J gene: TRBJ2-7; V gene: TRBV11-3; CDR3 DNA: TGTGCCAGCAGCTTAAGCGGCACCTACGAGCAGTACTTC; CDR3 protein: CASSLSGTYEQYF
clone size: NA; D gene: TRBD2; J gene: TRBJ2-1; V gene: TRBV7-8; CDR3 DNA: TGTGCCAGCAGGGGTGGGACACAACTAGCGGGGGTTAGCTATGAGCAGTTCTTC; CDR3 protein: CASRGGTQLAGVSYEQFF
clone size: NA; D gene: NA; J gene: TRBJ2-7; V gene: TRBV7-9; CDR3 DNA: TGTGCCAGCAGCCCTAAATCGGGGTTCTACGAGCAGTACTTC; CDR3 protein: CASSPKSGFYEQYF